These 29 T cell receptor beta chains originate from one sample sequenced in a study of blood T cell repertoires in COVID-19. Measured with immunoSEQ multiplex PCR; TCRdb has only the in-frame clones, and not every one. Of about 160,000 clones listed, 86% were seen once; the top ten hold around 3.3%. Material for sequencing was peripheral blood. Receptors originate from a man between 65 and 80 years old with acute or convalescent COVID-19.

This clone has only one observation. This chain connects TRBV7-2 to TRBJ2-3, with D tentatively TRBD2 (6 bases). CDR1 is SGHTA and CDR2 is FQGNSA in the germline V gene. This CDR3 is built from 17 residues. Trimming stripped 0 bases from V and 1 base from J, with 14 bases between. CDR3 in amino acids: CASSLALRASGTDTQYF. The CDR3 nucleotides read TGTGCCAGCAGCTTAGCGCTAAGGGCTAGCGGCACAGATACGCAGTATTTT.

The chain is built from TRBV7-9 and TRBJ1-4, with D perhaps TRBD1 (6 bases). This CDR3 is 15 amino acids long. Germline lookup yields CDR1 SEHNR and CDR2 FQNEAQ (reference sequence). V lost 5 bases, J lost 4 bases, and 14 bases lay in between. The CDR3: CASSGRDIHNEKLFF. Here the CDR3 DNA reads TGTGCCAGCAGCGGCCGGGACATCCATAATGAAAAACTGTTTTTT. The full variable domain, rest sourced from reference TRBV7-9 and TRBJ1-4, is DTGVSQNPRHKITKRGQNVTFRCDPISEHNRLYWYRQTLGQGPEFLTYFQNEAQLEKSRLLSDRFSAERPKGSFSTLEIQRTEQGDSAMYLCASSGRDIHNEKLFFGSGTQLSVL.

The chain links TRBV6-5 to TRBJ1-5, with TRBD1 as a possible D gene (5 bases). Per germline, CDR1 MNHEY and CDR2 SVGAGI. The CDR3 extends over 16 amino acids. V was pared by 4 bases and J by 0 bases, with 13 bases between. The CDR3, as DNA: TGTGCCAGCAGTTCCTATGGGGGGGGTAGCAATCAGCCCCAGCATTTT. Translation: CASSSYGGGSNQPQHF.

V usage is TRBV19 and J usage is TRBJ2-1, with TRBD2 identical over 9 bases. V shed 4 bases, J shed 6 bases, and the junction held 7 bases outside the gene matches. This CDR3 is built from 15 residues. Germline V gene sequence: CDR1 LNHDA, CDR2 SQIVND (reference sequence). CDR3: CASSTGTSSPNEQFF. CDR3 sequence (DNA): TGTGCCAGTAGTACCGGGACTAGCTCGCCCAATGAGCAGTTCTTC.

With respect to this clone: One end of the junction fails to match germline, which may point to a read error. Here the CDR3 reads CASSLGLAATDTQYF. CDR3 sequence (DNA): TGTGCTAGCAGCTTGGGACTAGCGGCCACAGATACGCAGTATTTT. The chain couples TRBV7-7 to TRBJ2-3; TRBD2 matches at 11 bases. The germline CDR1 and CDR2 sequences are SSHAT and FNYEAQ (reference sequence). The CDR3 is 15 amino acids.

This clone was counted once. The chain uses TRBV9 and TRBJ1-1; 8 bases map to TRBD1. V gave up 0 bases and J gave up 5 bases; unmatched junction bases: 3. Germline V gene data show CDR1 as SGDLS and CDR2 as YYNGEE. There are 14 residues in the CDR3. The DNA for the CDR3 is TGTGCCAGCAGCGTAGGGACAGGGAGGACTGAAGCTTTCTTT. Residues: CASSVGTGRTEAFF.

This clone was recorded a few times. This chain uses TRBV18 with TRBJ1-2; 8 bases are a match to TRBD1. CDR3 size: 14 residues. With V trimmed by 2 bases and J by 7 bases, 6 bases remained unmatched. Germline V gene sequence: CDR1 KGHSH, CDR2 LQKENI. The CDR3, as DNA: TGTGCCAGCTCACCAGGACAGGGCGGTCCTGGCTACACCTTC. The encoded protein is CASSPGQGGPGYTF.

The chain is built from TRBV6-5 and TRBJ1-1, with D possibly matching TRBD1 (6 bases). Per germline, CDR1 MNHEY and CDR2 SVGAGI. The V gene lost 6 bases and the J gene lost 1 base, with 12 bases spanning the gap. The CDR3 is 14 residues long. CDR3 nucleotide sequence: TGTGCCAGCAGGCCGGGACACGCGAACACTGAAGCTTTCTTT. It specifies CASRPGHANTEAFF.

V usage is TRBV19 and J usage is TRBJ1-5, with a tentative D call TRBD1 (5 bases). Trimming took off 3 bases at V and 6 bases at J, with 15 bases between the two ends. This CDR3 contains 15 residues. Germline CDR1 LNHDA, CDR2 SQIVND (reference sequence). The CDR3, as DNA: TGTGCCAGTAGTATGGAGGGCAGGGTAGGTCAGCCCCAGCATTTT. Translation: CASSMEGRVGQPQHF.

The rearrangement joins TRBV10-3 to TRBJ1-6; TRBD1 aligns across 8 bases. Germline V lookup: CDR1 ENHRY, CDR2 SYGVKD. CDR3 length equals 14 residues. J was trimmed by 10 bases and V by 7 bases; bases with no gene match: 9. The CDR3 sequence: CAITPDRDRSPLHF. DNA of the CDR3: TGTGCCATCACCCCGGACAGGGATCGATCACCCCTCCACTTT.

The V gene is TRBV11-1, the J gene TRBJ1-1; 8 nucleotides line up with TRBD1. The CDR3 runs to 13 residues. Germline V lookup: CDR1 SGHAT, CDR2 FQDESV (reference sequence). V was pared by 3 bases and J by 7 bases, with 4 bases of the junction left unmatched. Here the CDR3 DNA reads TGTGCCAGCAGCTTGGACAGGGAGATTGAAGCTTTCTTT. This gives the protein CASSLDREIEAFF.

V usage is TRBV6-2 or TRBV6-3 and J usage is TRBJ1-2; 9 nucleotides match TRBD1. Germline CDR1 MNHEY, CDR2 SVGEGT. The junction had 23 bases not matched to a gene; V was cut back by 6 bases and J by 6 bases. The CDR3 loop spans 19 amino acids. The chain's CDR3 is CASSSGTGNPMTKWDGYTF. CDR3 coding DNA: TGTGCCAGCAGCTCCGGGACAGGGAACCCAATGACGAAATGGGATGGCTACACCTTC.

The rearrangement uses TRBV6-4 and TRBJ1-5; maybe TRBD1 (6 bases). CDR3 length: 17 residues. With 2 bases removed from V and 6 bases from J, the gap between germline ends came to 20 bases. Germline lookup yields CDR1 MRHNA and CDR2 SNTAGT. This chain's CDR3 is CASSDGGGLIKGQPQHF. The DNA for the CDR3 is TGTGCCAGCAGTGACGGCGGGGGCTTAATTAAAGGTCAGCCCCAGCATTTT.

A word on this clone: Compared with germline, one end of the junction differs, possibly owing to a read error. Written as DNA, the CDR3 is TGTCGGGGAGAGAACACTGAAGCTTTCTTT. It codes for CRGENTEAFF. The chain joins TRBV20-1 to TRBJ1-1; D unclear. Germline assignment: CDR1 DFQATT and CDR2 SNEGSKA (reference sequence). The CDR3 consists of 10 residues.

The chain uses TRBV6-5 and TRBJ2-7; D may be TRBD2 (5 bases). Germline-derived CDR1 and CDR2 are MNHEY and SVGAGI. The CDR3 is 15 amino acids. Trimming shortened V by 0 bases and J by 3 bases, and 12 bases separated the two germline ends. CDR3: CASSYSATGSYEQYF. The DNA of the CDR3 is TGTGCCAGCAGTTACTCGGCGACGGGGAGCTACGAGCAGTACTTC.

The genes are TRBV7-2 and TRBJ1-5, with D possibly matching TRBD1 (5 bases). The CDR3 extends over 14 amino acids. The V end lost 1 base, the J end lost 7 bases, and 11 bases lay between the germline ends. CDR1 and CDR2 from the germline V gene are SGHTA and FQGNSA. The CDR3 sequence is CASSLEGKGQPQHF. The CDR3 DNA reads as TGTGCCAGCAGCTTAGAAGGGAAGGGGCAGCCCCAGCATTTT.

This chain links TRBV28 with TRBJ1-3; 8 bases align to TRBD1. The CDR3 sequence is 19 residues long. CDR1 and CDR2 (germline): MDHEN, SYDVKM. Losses at the gene ends were 5 bases for V and 0 bases for J; bases not matched to a gene: 15. This CDR3 reads CASSPFLGDRRNSGNTIYF. Here the CDR3 DNA reads TGTGCCAGCAGTCCATTTTTGGGGGACAGGCGGAACTCTGGAAACACCATATATTTT.

This chain connects TRBV6-5 to TRBJ1-2, with 10 bases lining up with TRBD1. The germline V gene encodes CDR1 MNHEY and CDR2 SVGAGI. Germline trimming cut 6 bases from V and 3 bases from J; bases unmatched to any gene: 4. This CDR3 region has 14 residues. The CDR3 bases are TGTGCCAGCAGCACGACAGGGGGCGACTATGGCTACACCTTC. Residues: CASSTTGGDYGYTF.

The V call is TRBV10-2, the J call TRBJ2-1, with 10 bases that match TRBD1. The CDR3 contains 14 residues. Trimming cost V 6 bases and J 7 bases; bases outside gene matches: 6. From germline, CDR1 is WSHSY and CDR2 SAAADI. The DNA of the CDR3 is TGCGCCAGCAGGGGACAGGGGCCGGGGAATGAGCAGTTCTTC. Its protein is CASRGQGPGNEQFF.

The gene calls are TRBV5-6 and TRBJ2-5, with TRBD1 matching over 8 bases. The CDR3 spans 15 residues. Trimming took 5 bases from V and 5 from J; bases not matched to a gene: 11. Germline lookup yields CDR1 SGHDT and CDR2 YYEEEE. CDR3 in DNA: TGTGCCAGCAGAAGGGGACAGGCGGAAGGGGAGACCCAGTACTTC. It yields the protein CASRRGQAEGETQYF.

The V gene is TRBV11-2, the J gene TRBJ2-7; 7 bases line up with TRBD1. V lost 5 bases to trimming and J lost 3 bases; unmatched junction nucleotides: 7. The CDR3 runs 14 residues. The germline gives CDR1 SGHAT, CDR2 FQNNGV. Written as DNA, the CDR3 is TGTGCCAGCAGCGGAGACAGGGTTAACTACGAGCAGTACTTC. Translating gives CASSGDRVNYEQYF.

In DNA form, the CDR3 reads TGTGCCAGCAGACCCATACCGGGGACAGCACAAGAGACCCAGTACTTC. As protein: CASRPIPGTAQETQYF. This chain connects TRBV27 to TRBJ2-5; 7 bases are shared with TRBD1. Germline V gene data show CDR1 as MNHEY and CDR2 as SMNVEV (reference sequence). The CDR3 sequence is 16 residues long. Unmatched junction bases numbered 12, after V lost 6 bases and J lost 2 bases.

The rearrangement uses TRBV27 and TRBJ2-3, with D maybe TRBD2 (6 bases). The CDR3 is 15 residues long. The germline gives CDR1 MNHEY, CDR2 SMNVEV (reference sequence). The V and J ends lost 3 bases and 1 base respectively, with 11 bases between them. For the CDR3, the DNA is TGTGCCAGCAGTTTTGGAGGGGTTGGCACAGATACGCAGTATTTT. This sequence encodes CASSFGGVGTDTQYF.

The rearrangement uses TRBV10-3 and TRBJ1-2; 7 positions agree with TRBD1. V lost 0 bases and J lost 5; bases outside the gene matches: 12. Germline values: CDR1 ENHRY, CDR2 SYGVKD. The CDR3 has 17 amino acids. CDR3 sequence (DNA): TGTGCCATCAGTGAGTCTCCACAGGGGAAGAGCGGGTATGGCTACACCTTC. Translated, it gives CAISESPQGKSGYGYTF.

The chain is built from TRBV7-9 and TRBJ2-6; TRBD1 matches 8 bases. Germline loops: CDR1 SEHNR, CDR2 FQNEAQ (reference sequence). The J segment lost 0 bases and the V segment lost 7 bases, leaving 8 bases of the junction unmatched. The CDR3 consists of 17 residues. Here the CDR3 DNA reads TGTGCCAGCAACCGGATCGACAGGGGCTCTGGGGCCAACGTCCTGACTTTC. Protein: CASNRIDRGSGANVLTF.

The chain combines TRBV19 with TRBJ1-2; D remains ambiguous. The CDR3 runs to 13 residues. The germline CDR1 and CDR2 sequences are LNHDA and SQIVND (reference sequence). Deletions cut 6 bases from V and 4 bases from J, with 12 bases between. CDR3 region: CASSDTAIYGYTF. DNA for the CDR3: TGTGCCAGTAGCGATACAGCTATCTATGGCTACACCTTC.

The chain combines TRBV7-3 with TRBJ2-7; 8 nucleotides line up with TRBD2. Germline CDR1 reads SGHTA; CDR2 reads FQGTGA. V shed 2 bases and J 7 bases; nucleotides not matched to a gene: 4. The CDR3 extends over 13 amino acids. CDR3 protein: CASSLDGRGEQYF. The CDR3 DNA follows: TGTGCCAGCAGCTTAGACGGGAGGGGTGAGCAGTACTTC.

This chain connects TRBV4-2 to TRBJ2-3, with 13 bases aligning to TRBD2. Germline trimming cut 0 bases from V and 3 bases from J; bases unmatched to any gene: 3. There are 17 residues in the CDR3. Germline V CDR1 and CDR2: LGHNA, YNFKEQ. CDR3 coding DNA: TGTGCCAGCAGCCAAGACGGACTAGCGGGAGTAACAGATACGCAGTATTTT. Amino acid sequence: CASSQDGLAGVTDTQYF.

The genes are TRBV19 and TRBJ2-3; 9 nucleotides match TRBD2. The CDR3 has 15 residues. Germline trimming cut 3 bases from V and 1 base from J; bases unmatched to any gene: 2. Germline V gene lookup returns CDR1 LNHDA and CDR2 SQIVND (reference sequence). The CDR3 here is CASSMRTSGTDTQYF. In DNA form, the CDR3 reads TGTGCCAGTAGTATGCGGACTAGCGGCACAGATACGCAGTATTTT.